This TCR beta chain was observed in a study of cytomegalovirus exposure and HLA in healthy donors. General observations from the study: Researchers had no immune exposure information except CMV serostatus available. The study flagged approximately 180 TCR beta chains as cytomegalovirus-associated. Some V segments, including TRBV6-2 and TRBV6-3, were excluded as indistinguishable.

Comments on this clone: As yet, its antigen is unknown.

The PCR used 60 Vbeta and 13 Jbeta primers. Repertoires were generated with immunoSEQ multiplex PCR, while TCRdb's copy carries only in-frame clones and drops some. This sample has around 170,000 clones; over 70% occur once, and the top ten carry 3.8%. From germline, CDR1 is LGHNT and CDR2 FRNRAP. CDR3 length: 15 amino acids. V was clipped by 4 bases and J by 9 bases; unmatched bases: 10. This TCR derives from a man aged 50 to 60 in good health and CMV-seronegative. J is TRBJ2-1 and V is TRBV12-5; 9 positions agree with TRBD2. Sequencing input: PBMCs. The DNA for the CDR3 is TGTGCTAGTGGTTCGCCGGGACTAGCTACGATTGAGCAGTTCTTC. It yields the protein CASGSPGLATIEQFF.